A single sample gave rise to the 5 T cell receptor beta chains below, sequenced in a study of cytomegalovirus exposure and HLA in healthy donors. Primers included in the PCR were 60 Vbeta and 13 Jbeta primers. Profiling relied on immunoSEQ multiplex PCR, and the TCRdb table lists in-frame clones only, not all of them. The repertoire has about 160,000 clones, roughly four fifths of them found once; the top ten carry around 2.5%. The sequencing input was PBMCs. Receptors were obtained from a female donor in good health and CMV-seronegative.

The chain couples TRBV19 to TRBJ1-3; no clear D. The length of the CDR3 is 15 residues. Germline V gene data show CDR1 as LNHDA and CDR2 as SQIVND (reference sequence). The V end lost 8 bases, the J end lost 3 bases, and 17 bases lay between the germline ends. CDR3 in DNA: TGTGCCAGTCTGGGCAGGCCCCTATTTGGAAACACCATATATTTT. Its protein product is CASLGRPLFGNTIYF.

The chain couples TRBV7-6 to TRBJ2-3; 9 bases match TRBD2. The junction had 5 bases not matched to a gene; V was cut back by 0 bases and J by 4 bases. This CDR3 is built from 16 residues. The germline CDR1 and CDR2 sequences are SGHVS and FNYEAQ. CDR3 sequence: CASSLARGGRADTQYF. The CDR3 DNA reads TGTGCCAGCAGCTTAGCGCGGGGGGGCCGGGCAGATACGCAGTATTTT.

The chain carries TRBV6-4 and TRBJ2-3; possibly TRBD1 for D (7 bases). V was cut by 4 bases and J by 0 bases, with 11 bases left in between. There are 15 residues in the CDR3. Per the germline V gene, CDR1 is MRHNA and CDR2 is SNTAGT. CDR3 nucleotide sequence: TGTGCCAGCAGTGCAGGGGGGACTAGCACAGATACGCAGTATTTT. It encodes CASSAGGTSTDTQYF.

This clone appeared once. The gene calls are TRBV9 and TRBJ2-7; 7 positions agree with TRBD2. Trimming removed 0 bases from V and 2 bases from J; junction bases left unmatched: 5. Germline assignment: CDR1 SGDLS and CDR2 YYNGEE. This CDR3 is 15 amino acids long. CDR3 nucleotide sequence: TGTGCCAGCAGCGTAGGCGGCGGGAGTACCTACGAGCAGTACTTC. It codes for CASSVGGGSTYEQYF.

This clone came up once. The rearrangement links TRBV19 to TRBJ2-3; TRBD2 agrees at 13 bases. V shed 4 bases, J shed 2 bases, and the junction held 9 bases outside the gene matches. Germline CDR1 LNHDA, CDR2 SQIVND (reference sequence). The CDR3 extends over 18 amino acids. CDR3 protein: CASSTPFGLAGDTDTQYF. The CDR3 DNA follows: TGTGCCAGTAGTACCCCCTTCGGACTAGCGGGGGACACAGATACGCAGTATTTT.